This TCR beta chain appears in the sequencing data of a study of shared clonotypes between healthy human individuals. The CDR3 has 14 residues. The germline V gene has CDR1 LGHNA and CDR2 YNFKEQ. After removal of 0 bases from V and 5 bases from J, the junction contained 2 bases not matched to a gene. Every one of the donors was a Caucasian adult that lived in Nashville, Tennessee. Some clones are missing from TCRdb's copy, which holds only in-frame ones; the method was immunoSEQ multiplex PCR. This table holds about 380,000 clones, about 97% found once. V is TRBV4-2 and J is TRBJ1-2; 8 bases fit TRBD1. Sequenced sample: memory CD8+ T cells sorted from blood. The subset denotes: CD45RO+ cells pooled with CCR7-negative TemRA cells. The receptor was isolated from a man aged 25 to 40 in good health. The CDR3 DNA follows: TGTGCCAGCAGCCAAGACAGGACAGGGTATGGCTACACCTTC. Translation: CASSQDRTGYGYTF.